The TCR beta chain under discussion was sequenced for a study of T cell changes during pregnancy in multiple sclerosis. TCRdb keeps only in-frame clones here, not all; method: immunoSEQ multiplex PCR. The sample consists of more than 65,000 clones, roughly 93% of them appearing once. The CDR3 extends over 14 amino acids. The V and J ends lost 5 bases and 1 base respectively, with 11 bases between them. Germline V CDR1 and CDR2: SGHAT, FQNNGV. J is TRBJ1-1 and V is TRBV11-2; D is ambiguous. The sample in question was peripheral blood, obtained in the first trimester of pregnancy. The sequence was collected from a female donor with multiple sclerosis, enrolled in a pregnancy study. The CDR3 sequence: CASSTGVKNTEAFF. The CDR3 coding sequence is TGTGCCAGCAGCACCGGGGTGAAGAACACTGAAGCTTTCTTT. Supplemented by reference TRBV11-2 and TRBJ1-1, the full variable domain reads EAGVAQSPRYKIIEKRQSVAFWCNPISGHATLYWYQQILGQGPKLLIQFQNNGVVDDSQLPKDRFSAERLKGVDSTLKIQPAKLEDSAVYLCASSTGVKNTEAFFGQGTRLTVV.